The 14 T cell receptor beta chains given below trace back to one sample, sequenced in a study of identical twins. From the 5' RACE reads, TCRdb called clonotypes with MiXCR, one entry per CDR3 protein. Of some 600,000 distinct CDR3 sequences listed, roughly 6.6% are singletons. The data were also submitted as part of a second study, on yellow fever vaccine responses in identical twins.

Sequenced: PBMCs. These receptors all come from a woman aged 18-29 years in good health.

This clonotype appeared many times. The CDR3 DNA reads as TGTGCCAGCAGTTTGGGGACTAGCGGGTCTTGGGAGCAGTACTTC. It encodes CASSLGTSGSWEQYF. The chain combines TRBV28 with TRBJ2-7, with TRBD2 matching over 12 bases. The V gene's germline CDR1 is MDHEN and CDR2 SYDVKM. Trimming removed 3 bases from V and 7 bases from J; junction bases left unmatched: 7. CDR3 length equals 15 residues. The full variable domain, rest sourced from reference TRBV28 and TRBJ2-7, is DVKVTQSSRYLVKRTGEKVFLECVQDMDHENMFWYRQDPGLGLRLIYFSYDVKMKEKGDIPEGYSVSREKKERFSLILESASTNQTSMYLCASSLGTSGSWEQYFGPGTRLTVT.

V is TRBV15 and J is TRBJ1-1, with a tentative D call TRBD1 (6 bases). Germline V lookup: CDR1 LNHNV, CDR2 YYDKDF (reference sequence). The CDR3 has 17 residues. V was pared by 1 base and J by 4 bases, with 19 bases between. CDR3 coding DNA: TGTGCCACCAGCAGAGTCAGAGGGGGGGGCAAGGGCACTGAAGCTTTCTTT. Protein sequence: CATSRVRGGGKGTEAFF.

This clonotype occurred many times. The CDR3 sequence is CASSSIVTYNEQFF. CDR3 coding DNA: TGTGCCAGCAGTTCTATAGTCACCTACAATGAGCAGTTCTTC. The gene calls are TRBV6-2 or TRBV6-3 and TRBJ2-1; D is unclear. CDR1 and CDR2 (germline): MNHEY, SVGEGT. The germline V and J ends were trimmed by 4 bases and 2 bases, with 9 bases remaining between them. This CDR3 has 14 residues.

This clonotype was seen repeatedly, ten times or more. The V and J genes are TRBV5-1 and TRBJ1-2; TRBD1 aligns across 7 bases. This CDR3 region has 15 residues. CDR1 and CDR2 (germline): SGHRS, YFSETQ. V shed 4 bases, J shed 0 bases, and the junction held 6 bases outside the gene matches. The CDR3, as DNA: TGCGCCAGCAGCCGAGGGACAGAATCTAACTATGGCTACACCTTC. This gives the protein CASSRGTESNYGYTF.

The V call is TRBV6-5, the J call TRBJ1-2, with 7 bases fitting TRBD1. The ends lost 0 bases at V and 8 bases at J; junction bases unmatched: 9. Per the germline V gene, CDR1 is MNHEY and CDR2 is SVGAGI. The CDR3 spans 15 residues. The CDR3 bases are TGTGCCAGCAGTTACTCGGCCGGACAGGATGGAGGCTACACCTTC. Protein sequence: CASSYSAGQDGGYTF.

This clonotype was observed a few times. The CDR3 protein is CASSSRVDAEAFF. CDR3 DNA: TGTGCCAGCAGCTCCAGGGTGGACGCTGAAGCTTTCTTT. J is TRBJ1-1 and V is TRBV7-9, with D perhaps TRBD1 (5 bases). This CDR3 region has 13 residues. With 4 bases removed from V and 6 bases from J, the gap between germline ends came to 12 bases. Germline-derived CDR1 and CDR2 are SEHNR and FQNEAQ (reference sequence).

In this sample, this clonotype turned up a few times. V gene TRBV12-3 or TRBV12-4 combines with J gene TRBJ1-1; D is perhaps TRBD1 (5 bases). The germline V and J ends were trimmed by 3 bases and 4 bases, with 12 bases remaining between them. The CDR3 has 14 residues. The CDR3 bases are TGTGCCAGCAGTTTTGATGGCAGGGTCACTGAAGCTTTCTTT. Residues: CASSFDGRVTEAFF.

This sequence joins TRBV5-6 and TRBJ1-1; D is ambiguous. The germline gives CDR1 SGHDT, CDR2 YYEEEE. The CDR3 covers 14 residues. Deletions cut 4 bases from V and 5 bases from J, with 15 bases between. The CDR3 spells CASSRGNSRTEAFF. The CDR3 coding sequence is TGTGCCAGCAGCCGGGGTAATTCGAGGACTGAAGCTTTCTTT. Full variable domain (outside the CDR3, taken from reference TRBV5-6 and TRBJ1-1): DAGVTQSPTHLIKTRGQQVTLRCSPKSGHDTVSWYQQALGQGPQFIFQYYEEEERQRGNFPDRFSGHQFPNYSSELNVNALLLGDSALYLCASSRGNSRTEAFFGQGTRLTVV.

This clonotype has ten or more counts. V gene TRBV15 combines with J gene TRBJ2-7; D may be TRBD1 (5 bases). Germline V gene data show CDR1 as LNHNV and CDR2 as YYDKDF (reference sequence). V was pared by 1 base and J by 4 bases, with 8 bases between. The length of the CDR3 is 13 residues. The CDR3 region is CATSRARGYEQYV. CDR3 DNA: TGTGCCACCAGCAGAGCAAGGGGATACGAGCAGTACGTC.

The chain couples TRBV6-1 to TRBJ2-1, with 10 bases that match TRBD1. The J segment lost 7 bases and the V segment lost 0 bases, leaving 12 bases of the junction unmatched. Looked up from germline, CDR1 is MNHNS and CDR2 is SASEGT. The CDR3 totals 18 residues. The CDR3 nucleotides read TGTGCCAGCAGTGAAGCGCTACCTAGACAGGGGGCGCGGAATGAGCAGTTCTTC. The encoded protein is CASSEALPRQGARNEQFF.

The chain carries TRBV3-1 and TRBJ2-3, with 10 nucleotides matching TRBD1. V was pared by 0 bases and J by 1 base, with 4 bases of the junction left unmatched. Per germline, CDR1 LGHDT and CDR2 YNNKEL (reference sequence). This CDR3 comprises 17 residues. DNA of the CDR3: TGTGCCAGCAGCCAAGAGGACAGGGGGTGGGGCACAGATACGCAGTATTTT. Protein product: CASSQEDRGWGTDTQYF.

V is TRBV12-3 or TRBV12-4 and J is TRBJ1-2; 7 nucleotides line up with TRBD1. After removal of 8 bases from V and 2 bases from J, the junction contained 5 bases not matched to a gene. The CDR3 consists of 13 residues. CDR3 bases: TGTGCCAGCGCACCACAGGGGAACTATGGCTACACCTTC. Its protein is CASAPQGNYGYTF.

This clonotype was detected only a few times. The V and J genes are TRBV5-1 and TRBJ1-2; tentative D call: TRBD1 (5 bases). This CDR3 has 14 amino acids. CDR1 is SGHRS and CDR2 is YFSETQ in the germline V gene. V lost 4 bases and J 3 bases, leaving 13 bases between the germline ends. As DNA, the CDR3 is TGCGCCAGCAGCCCTGAGACAGCCCACTATGGCTACACCTTC. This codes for CASSPETAHYGYTF.

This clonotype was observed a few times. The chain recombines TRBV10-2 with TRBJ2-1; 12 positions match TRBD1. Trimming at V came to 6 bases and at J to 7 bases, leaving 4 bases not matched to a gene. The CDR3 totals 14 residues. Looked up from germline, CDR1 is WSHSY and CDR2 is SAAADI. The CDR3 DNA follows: TGCGCCAGCAGACCGGGACAGGGGGCGAATGAGCAGTTCTTC. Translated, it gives CASRPGQGANEQFF.